One and the same sample provided the 7 T cell receptor beta chains below, sequenced in a study of cytomegalovirus exposure and HLA in healthy donors. Sequencing used immunoSEQ multiplex PCR; TCRdb keeps in-frame clones, though not all of them. The table includes 90,000 to 150,000 clones, over 65% detected once. Input material: PBMCs. These receptors were collected from a woman in her twenties or thirties in good health and CMV-seronegative.

This clone was counted a single time. The V and J genes are TRBV10-3 and TRBJ2-2; 13 bases map to TRBD2. Trimming removed 6 bases from V and 6 bases from J; junction bases left unmatched: 4. This CDR3 has 15 amino acids. Germline V lookup: CDR1 ENHRY, CDR2 SYGVKD. CDR3 in amino acids: CAIRGTSGVAGELFF. The CDR3 DNA reads as TGTGCCATCAGGGGGACTAGCGGGGTAGCCGGGGAGCTGTTTTTT.

The chain uses TRBV9 and TRBJ2-5, with TRBD2 matching over 15 bases. This CDR3 is 18 amino acids long. In germline, CDR1 is SGDLS, CDR2 YYNGEE. Germline trimming cut 4 bases from V and 4 bases from J; bases unmatched to any gene: 11. CDR3 DNA: TGTGCCAGCAGCCCCGCGGGGACTAGCGGGGGGCTGGTAGAGACCCAGTACTTC. It yields the protein CASSPAGTSGGLVETQYF.

The chain links TRBV7-3 to TRBJ1-1, with TRBD1 matching 8 bases. Germline values: CDR1 SGHTA, CDR2 FQGTGA. This CDR3 is built from 16 residues. The V segment lost 6 bases and the J segment 2 bases; nucleotides outside the gene matches: 11. CDR3 loop: CASSQRGAGGNTEAFF. In nucleotides, the CDR3 is TGTGCCAGCAGTCAAAGAGGGGCAGGGGGCAACACTGAAGCTTTCTTT.

V and J are TRBV19 and TRBJ1-2, with D possibly matching TRBD1 (5 bases). This CDR3 has 13 residues. From germline, CDR1 is LNHDA and CDR2 SQIVND (reference sequence). Trimming removed 9 bases from V and 1 base from J, with 12 bases in between. The CDR3 spells CASQRQINYGYTF. CDR3 DNA sequence: TGTGCCAGCCAGAGACAGATTAACTATGGCTACACCTTC.

The CDR3 spells CASSRDRGSEQYF. As DNA, the CDR3 is TGTGCCAGTTCCCGGGACAGGGGGTCCGAGCAGTACTTC. This chain links TRBV6-5 with TRBJ2-7; 11 bases map to TRBD1. Trimming removed 9 bases from V and 6 bases from J; junction bases left unmatched: 7. The CDR3 has 13 residues. Looked up from germline, CDR1 is MNHEY and CDR2 is SVGAGI.

J is TRBJ2-5 and V is TRBV11-3; 12 bases match TRBD1. The CDR3 runs to 16 residues. Unmatched junction bases numbered 8, after V lost 4 bases and J lost 5 bases. Germline CDR1 is SGHNT and CDR2 is YENEEA. The CDR3 DNA reads as TGTGCCAGCAGCTGGGAGGGACAGGGGGCTGGGGAGACCCAGTACTTC. Amino acid sequence: CASSWEGQGAGETQYF.

The chain links TRBV12-5 to TRBJ2-5; TRBD2 aligns across 11 bases. The CDR3 runs to 15 residues. Losses at the gene ends were 4 bases for V and 2 bases for J; bases not matched to a gene: 3. Per the germline V gene, CDR1 is LGHNT and CDR2 is FRNRAP. CDR3 in amino acids: CASGSGLAVQETQYF. CDR3 coding DNA: TGTGCTAGTGGTTCGGGACTAGCGGTACAAGAGACCCAGTACTTC.